This TCR beta chain was sequenced for a study of early T cells in non-severe SARS-CoV-2 infection. TCRdb reprocessed the 5' RACE reads via MiXCR and lists one record per CDR3 protein. The top ten hold around 9.9% of the sample, which has around 81,000 distinct CDR3 sequences, 11% to 15% seen once. The CDR3 totals 13 residues. With 4 bases removed from V and 8 bases from J, the gap between germline ends came to 12 bases. Germline lookup yields CDR1 SGHVS and CDR2 FQNEAQ. This TCR was sampled from an adult who was a healthcare worker with PCR-confirmed SARS-CoV-2 infection or an uninfected control (not recorded which). This chain uses TRBV7-8 with TRBJ2-1; D is uncertain. The sequencing sample was made of whole blood. The CDR3 protein is CASSYLGSDEQFF. DNA for the CDR3: TGTGCCAGCAGCTACCTGGGTTCCGATGAGCAGTTCTTC. The full variable domain, rest sourced from reference TRBV7-8 and TRBJ2-1, is GAGVSQSPRYKVAKRGQDVALRCDPISGHVSLFWYQQALGQGPEFLTYFQNEAQLDKSGLPSDRFFAERPEGSVSTLKIQRTQQEDSAVYLCASSYLGSDEQFFGPGTRLTVL.